The rows below give T cell receptor beta chains drawn from one sample of a study of shared clonotypes between healthy human individuals. Clones were sequenced by immunoSEQ multiplex PCR, and TCRdb holds only the in-frame ones, with some missing. The sample has roughly 2.4 million clones, under 97% seen once. The sample consisted of naive CD4+ T cells sorted from blood. The origin of the receptors is a man aged 18-30 years in good health. Each CDR3 is given with its conserved first and last residue. The order of the fields is D gene, J gene, V gene, clone size, CDR3 protein, CDR3 DNA. A D gene is named only where the DNA matches it firmly. Some rows mark clone size as missing; the rest say once, few, many or name a class of expanded clone.

d_call: .; j_call: TRBJ1-1; v_call: TRBV4-1; clone_size: .; cdr3_aa: CASSQEAGHWNTEAFF; cdr3_nt: TGCGCCAGCAGCCAAGAAGCCGGACACTGGAACACTGAAGCTTTCTTT
d_call: TRBD2; j_call: TRBJ2-7; v_call: TRBV5-1; clone_size: once; cdr3_aa: CASSYGSGVNYEQYF; cdr3_nt: TGCGCCAGCAGCTACGGGAGCGGGGTAAACTACGAGCAGTACTTC
d_call: .; j_call: TRBJ1-2; v_call: TRBV15; clone_size: .; cdr3_aa: CATSRTRDGRGYGYTF; cdr3_nt: TGTGCCACCAGCAGAACCCGGGACGGACGAGGGTATGGCTACACCTTC
d_call: .; j_call: TRBJ2-5; v_call: TRBV29-1; clone_size: .; cdr3_aa: CSVVGQAGETQYF; cdr3_nt: TGCAGCGTTGTAGGACAGGCGGGGGAGACCCAGTACTTC
d_call: TRBD2; j_call: TRBJ2-7; v_call: TRBV7-2; clone_size: .; cdr3_aa: CASRGLAAYEQYF; cdr3_nt: TGTGCCAGCAGGGGACTAGCGGCCTACGAGCAGTACTTC
d_call: TRBD1; j_call: TRBJ1-5; v_call: TRBV10-3; clone_size: .; cdr3_aa: CAISASGTGTNQPQHF; cdr3_nt: TGTGCCATCAGTGCCTCCGGGACAGGGACCAATCAGCCCCAGCATTTT
d_call: TRBD2; j_call: TRBJ2-5; v_call: TRBV7-2; clone_size: once; cdr3_aa: CASSLGLAGGRKMAQYF; cdr3_nt: TGTGCCAGCAGCTTAGGGCTAGCGGGAGGACGGAAGATGGCCCAGTACTTC
d_call: .; j_call: TRBJ2-7; v_call: TRBV6-5; clone_size: .; cdr3_aa: CASSAPELGSYEQYF; cdr3_nt: TGTGCCAGCAGTGCCCCCGAGTTGGGGTCCTACGAGCAGTACTTC
d_call: .; j_call: TRBJ2-3; v_call: TRBV5-1; clone_size: once; cdr3_aa: CASSGGNTDTQYF; cdr3_nt: TGCGCCAGCAGCGGCGGGAATACAGATACGCAGTATTTT
d_call: .; j_call: TRBJ1-3; v_call: TRBV7-9; clone_size: .; cdr3_aa: CASSVDSSGNTIYF; cdr3_nt: TGTGCCAGCAGCGTCGATAGCTCTGGAAACACCATATATTTT
d_call: TRBD2; j_call: TRBJ2-3; v_call: TRBV18; clone_size: .; cdr3_aa: CASSPPLTSGRVIDTQYF; cdr3_nt: TGTGCCAGCTCACCCCCGCTGACTAGCGGGAGGGTCATAGATACGCAGTATTTT
d_call: TRBD1; j_call: TRBJ2-5; v_call: TRBV5-4; clone_size: .; cdr3_aa: CASSSGQSEETQYF; cdr3_nt: TGTGCCAGCAGCTCGGGACAGTCTGAAGAGACCCAGTACTTC
d_call: TRBD2; j_call: TRBJ2-1; v_call: TRBV25-1; clone_size: .; cdr3_aa: CASSAAGGYNEQFF; cdr3_nt: TGTGCCAGCAGTGCAGCGGGAGGGTACAATGAGCAGTTCTTC
d_call: TRBD2; j_call: TRBJ2-7; v_call: TRBV4-3; clone_size: .; cdr3_aa: CASSQDVGLAGAQEQYF; cdr3_nt: TGCGCCAGCAGCCAAGATGTAGGACTAGCGGGAGCTCAGGAGCAGTACTTC
d_call: .; j_call: TRBJ1-5; v_call: TRBV19; clone_size: .; cdr3_aa: CASSMVRAGKNQPQHF; cdr3_nt: TGTGCCAGTAGTATGGTTAGAGCAGGGAAGAATCAGCCCCAGCATTTT
d_call: .; j_call: TRBJ2-7; v_call: TRBV7-2; clone_size: .; cdr3_aa: CASSHIQSSYEQYF; cdr3_nt: TGTGCCAGCAGCCACATCCAGTCCTCCTACGAGCAGTACTTC
d_call: .; j_call: TRBJ2-3; v_call: TRBV5-1; clone_size: .; cdr3_aa: CASSLRIAGTDTQYF; cdr3_nt: TGCGCCAGCAGCTTGAGGATAGCGGGCACAGATACGCAGTATTTT
d_call: TRBD2; j_call: TRBJ2-5; v_call: TRBV4-3; clone_size: .; cdr3_aa: CASSQDSTSGSLETQYF; cdr3_nt: TGCGCCAGCAGCCAAGATTCGACTAGCGGGAGTCTAGAGACCCAGTACTTC
d_call: .; j_call: TRBJ2-1; v_call: TRBV7-8; clone_size: .; cdr3_aa: CASSLGVISGYNEQFF; cdr3_nt: TGTGCCAGCAGCTTAGGGGTAATTTCGGGCTACAATGAGCAGTTCTTC
d_call: .; j_call: TRBJ2-4; v_call: TRBV7-2; clone_size: .; cdr3_aa: CASSLRTATNIQYF; cdr3_nt: TGTGCCAGCAGCTTGAGGACAGCTACAAACATTCAGTACTTC
d_call: TRBD1; j_call: TRBJ2-7; v_call: TRBV15; clone_size: .; cdr3_aa: CATSRDNEQGHSYEQYF; cdr3_nt: TGTGCCACCAGCAGAGATAATGAACAGGGGCACTCCTACGAGCAGTACTTC
d_call: .; j_call: TRBJ1-1; v_call: TRBV30; clone_size: .; cdr3_aa: CAWSPDGPEAFF; cdr3_nt: TGTGCCTGGAGTCCCGACGGACCGGAAGCTTTCTTT